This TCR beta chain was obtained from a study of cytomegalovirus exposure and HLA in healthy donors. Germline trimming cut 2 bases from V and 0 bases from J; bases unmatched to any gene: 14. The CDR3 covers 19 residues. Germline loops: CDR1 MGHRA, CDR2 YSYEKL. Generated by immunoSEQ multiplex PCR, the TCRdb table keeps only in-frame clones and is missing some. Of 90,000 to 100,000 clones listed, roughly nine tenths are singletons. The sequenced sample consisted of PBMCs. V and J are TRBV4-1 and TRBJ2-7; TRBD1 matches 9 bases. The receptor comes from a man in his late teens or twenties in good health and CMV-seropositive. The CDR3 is CASSQPTGGLSGASYEQYF. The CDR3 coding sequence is TGCGCCAGCAGCCAACCGACAGGGGGATTGTCGGGAGCCTCCTACGAGCAGTACTTC.